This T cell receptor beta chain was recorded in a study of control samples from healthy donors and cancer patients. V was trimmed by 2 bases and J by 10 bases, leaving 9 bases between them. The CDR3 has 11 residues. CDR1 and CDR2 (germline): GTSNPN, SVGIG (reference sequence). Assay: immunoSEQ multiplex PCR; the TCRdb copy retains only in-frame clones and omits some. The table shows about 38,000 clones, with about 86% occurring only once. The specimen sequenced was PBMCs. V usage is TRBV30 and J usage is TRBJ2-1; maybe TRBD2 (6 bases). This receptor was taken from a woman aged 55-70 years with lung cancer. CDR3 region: CAWSKAGEQFF. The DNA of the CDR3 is TGTGCCTGGAGTAAGGCGGGAGAGCAGTTCTTC.